The entry below describes one T cell receptor beta chain. This clone has just a few counts. Its antigen is currently not known. No per-base quality is available; no much larger clone lies one base away. Whole blood was collected in K2EDTA tubes by collaborating institutions according to the institutions' own protocols. For TCRbeta analysis, collaborators shipped samples in one of three forms: frozen whole blood, isolated PBMCs, or DNA extracted from either of those sample types. The immunoSEQ Assay, a bias-controlled multiplex PCR, was used to amplify TCRbeta CDR3 regions from genomic DNA. The authors processed their data as follows. Nucleated cell counts per sample were estimated from amplification of reference gene primers within the assay. Sequence reads were collapsed and filtered to measure the absolute abundance of every unique TCRbeta CDR3 rearrangement. For each sample, productive Simpson clonality was calculated as the square root of Simpson's diversity index over productive rearrangements. TCRdb's version of the immuneACCESS table is confined to in-frame rearrangements and falls short of the full clone set. An unresolved V gene accounts for under half of the shortfall where checked; the remainder is of unknown origin. The V and J calls and the clone size are those of that table, but D and trimming were determined from the DNA. The sample has about 240,000 clones on record, roughly four fifths of them singletons. Approximately 4.5% of the sample goes to the ten largest clones.

The data were obtained in a study of blood T cell repertoires in COVID-19 (dated by TCRdb to the early 2020s). About the investigation overall: Collaborator samples came from the United States, Italy and Spain and covered acute and convalescent phases of COVID-19. The samples were drawn from two sources: the first 160 participants of the ongoing ImmuneRACE study, and approximately 1,300 subjects contributed by 6 global collaborators. The repertoires were released in a freely available public database meant as a resource for research on the immune response to SARS-CoV-2. The prospective study material was composed of cDNA or gDNA derived from T cells, B-cell-depleted T cells, or PBMCs. A de-identified subject ID, COVID-19 status, age in years and sex were almost always included in the sample metadata. Where available, HLA class I and class II types were obtained from metadata supplied by the sample provider rather than from assay-based typing. The dataset comprised deeply sampled blood TCRbeta repertoires from subjects exposed to, actively infected with, or recovered from COVID-19. General conclusions and limits of the study: The amount of clinical and demographic metadata varied by source and participant and was provided uncurated.

Looking up the germline V gene yields CDR1 SNHLY and CDR2 FYNNEI. The CDR3 measures 14 amino acids from cysteine to phenylalanine. Here the CDR3 DNA is all that survives: 42 bases in frame from base 1. V is reduced by 1 base and J by 7 bases, leaving a spacing of 13 bases between them. This sequence uses TRBV2 and TRBJ2-5; possibly the D gene is TRBD2, per 5 matching bases. This sequence originates from a woman aged 70-85 years with acute or convalescent COVID-19. The sequenced sample was peripheral blood. The CDR3 sequence is CASSEEASKRTQYF. Read as DNA, the sequence is TGTGCCAGCAGTGAAGAGGCTAGCAAGAGGACCCAGTACTTC.